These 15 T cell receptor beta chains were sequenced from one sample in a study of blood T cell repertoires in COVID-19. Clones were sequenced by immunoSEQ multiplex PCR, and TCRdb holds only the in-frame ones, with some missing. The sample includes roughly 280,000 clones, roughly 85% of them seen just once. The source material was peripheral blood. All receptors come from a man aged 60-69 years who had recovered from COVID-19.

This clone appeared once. DNA of the CDR3: TGCGCCAGCAGTGAGTTACTGGTGAATGAGCAGTTCTTC. Translated: CASSELLVNEQFF. This rearrangement joins TRBV10-1 to TRBJ2-1; D unclear. CDR1 WNHNN and CDR2 SYGVQD come from the germline V gene (reference sequence). The V end lost 1 base, the J end lost 7 bases, and 8 bases lay between the germline ends. This CDR3 is built from 13 residues.

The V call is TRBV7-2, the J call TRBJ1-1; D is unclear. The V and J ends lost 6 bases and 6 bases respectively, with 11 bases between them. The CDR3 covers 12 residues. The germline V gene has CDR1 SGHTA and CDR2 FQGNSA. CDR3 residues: CASSSLGAEAFF. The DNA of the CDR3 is TGTGCCAGCAGTTCCTTGGGCGCTGAAGCTTTCTTT.

CDR3 sequence (DNA): TGTGCCAGCAGCCCCCGCTCCCGACAGACTCAGTACAATGAGCAGTTCTTC. It translates to CASSPRSRQTQYNEQFF. The rearrangement joins TRBV9 to TRBJ2-1; D may be TRBD1 (5 bases). CDR1 SGDLS and CDR2 YYNGEE come from the germline V gene. V lost 4 bases to trimming and J lost 4 bases, with 21 bases between them. This CDR3 comprises 17 residues.

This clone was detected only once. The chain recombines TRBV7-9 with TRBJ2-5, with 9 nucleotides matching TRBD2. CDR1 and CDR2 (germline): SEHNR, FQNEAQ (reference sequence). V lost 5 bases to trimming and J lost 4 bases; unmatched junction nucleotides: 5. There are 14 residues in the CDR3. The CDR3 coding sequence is TGTGCCAGCAGCATTAGCGGGAGAGGAGAGACCCAGTACTTC. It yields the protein CASSISGRGETQYF.

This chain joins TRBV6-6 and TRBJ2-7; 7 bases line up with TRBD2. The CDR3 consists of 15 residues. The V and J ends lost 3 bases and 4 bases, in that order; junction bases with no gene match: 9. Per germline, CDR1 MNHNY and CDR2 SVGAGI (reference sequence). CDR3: CASSYSGGPKYEQYF. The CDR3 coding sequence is TGTGCCAGCAGTTATTCGGGGGGACCAAAGTACGAGCAGTACTTC.

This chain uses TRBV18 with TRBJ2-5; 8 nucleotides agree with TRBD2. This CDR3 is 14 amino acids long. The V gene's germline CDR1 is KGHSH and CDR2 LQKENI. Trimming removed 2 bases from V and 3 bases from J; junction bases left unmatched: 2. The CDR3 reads CASSPYGGEETQYF. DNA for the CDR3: TGTGCCAGCTCACCATACGGGGGGGAAGAGACCCAGTACTTC.

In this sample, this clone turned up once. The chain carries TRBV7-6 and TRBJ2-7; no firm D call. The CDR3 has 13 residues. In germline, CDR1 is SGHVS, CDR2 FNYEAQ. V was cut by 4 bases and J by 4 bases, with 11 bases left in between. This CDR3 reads CASSSPRSYEQYF. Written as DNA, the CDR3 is TGTGCCAGCAGCTCCCCCCGGTCTTACGAGCAGTACTTC.

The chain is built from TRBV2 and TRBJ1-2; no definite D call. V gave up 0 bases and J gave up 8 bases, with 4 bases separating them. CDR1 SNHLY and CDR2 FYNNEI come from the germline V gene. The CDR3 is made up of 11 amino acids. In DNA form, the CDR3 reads TGTGCCAGCAGTGAAGCACGGGGCTACACCTTC. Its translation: CASSEARGYTF.

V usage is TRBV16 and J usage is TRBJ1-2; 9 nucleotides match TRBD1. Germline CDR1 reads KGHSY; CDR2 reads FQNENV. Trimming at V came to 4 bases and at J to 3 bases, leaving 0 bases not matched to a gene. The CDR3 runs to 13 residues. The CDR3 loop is CASSRTGDYGYTF. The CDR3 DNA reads TGTGCCAGCAGCCGGACAGGGGACTATGGCTACACCTTC. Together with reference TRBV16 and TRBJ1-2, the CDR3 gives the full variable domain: GEEVAQTPKHLVRGEGQKAKLYCAPIKGHSYVFWYQQVLKNEFKFLISFQNENVFDETGMPKERFSAKCLPNSPCSLEIQATKLEDSAVYFCASSRTGDYGYTFGSGTRLTVV.

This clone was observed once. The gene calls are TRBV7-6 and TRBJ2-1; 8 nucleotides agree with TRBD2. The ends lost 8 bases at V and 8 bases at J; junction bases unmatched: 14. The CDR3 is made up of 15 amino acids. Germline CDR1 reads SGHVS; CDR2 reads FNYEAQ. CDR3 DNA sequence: TGTGCCAGCGGGAGGGGGATAGCGGGGATGGATGAGCAGTTCTTC. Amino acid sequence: CASGRGIAGMDEQFF.

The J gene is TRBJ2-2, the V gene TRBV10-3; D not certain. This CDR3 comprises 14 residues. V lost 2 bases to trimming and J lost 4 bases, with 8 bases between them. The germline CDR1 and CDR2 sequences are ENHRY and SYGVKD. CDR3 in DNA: TGTGCCATCAGTGAGAGCCCCGGCACCGGGGAGCTGTTTTTT. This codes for CAISESPGTGELFF.

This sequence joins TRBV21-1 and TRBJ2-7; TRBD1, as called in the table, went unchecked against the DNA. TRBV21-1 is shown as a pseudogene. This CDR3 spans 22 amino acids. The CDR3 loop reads CASGDRGFRFPPAVSDYYEQYF. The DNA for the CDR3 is TGTGCCAGCGGGGACAGGGGATTCCGTTTCCCCCCTGCCGTTTCCGACTACTACGAGCAGTACTTC.

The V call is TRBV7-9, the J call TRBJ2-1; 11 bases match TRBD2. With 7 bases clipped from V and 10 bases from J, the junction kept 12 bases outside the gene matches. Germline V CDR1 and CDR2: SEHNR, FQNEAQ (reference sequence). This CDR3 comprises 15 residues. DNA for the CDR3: TGTGCCAGCACCTCCCATAGCGGGAGGGCCGGCGAGCAGTTCTTC. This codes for CASTSHSGRAGEQFF. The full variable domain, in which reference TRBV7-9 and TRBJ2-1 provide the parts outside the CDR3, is DTGVSQNPRHKITKRGQNVTFRCDPISEHNRLYWYRQTLGQGPEFLTYFQNEAQLEKSRLLSDRFSAERPKGSFSTLEIQRTEQGDSAMYLCASTSHSGRAGEQFFGPGTRLTVL.

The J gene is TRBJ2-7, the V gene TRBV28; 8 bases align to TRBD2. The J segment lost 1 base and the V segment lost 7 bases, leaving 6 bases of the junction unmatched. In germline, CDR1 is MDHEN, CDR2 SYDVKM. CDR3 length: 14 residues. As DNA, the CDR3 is TGTGCCAGCATCCCCGGGGGGGCATCCTACGAGCAGTACTTC. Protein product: CASIPGGASYEQYF.

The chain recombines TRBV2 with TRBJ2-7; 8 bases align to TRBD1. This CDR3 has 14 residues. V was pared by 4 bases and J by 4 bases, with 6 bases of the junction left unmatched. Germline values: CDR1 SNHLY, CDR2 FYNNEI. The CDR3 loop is CASSVEQGEYEQYF. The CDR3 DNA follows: TGTGCCAGCAGTGTCGAACAGGGGGAGTACGAGCAGTACTTC.